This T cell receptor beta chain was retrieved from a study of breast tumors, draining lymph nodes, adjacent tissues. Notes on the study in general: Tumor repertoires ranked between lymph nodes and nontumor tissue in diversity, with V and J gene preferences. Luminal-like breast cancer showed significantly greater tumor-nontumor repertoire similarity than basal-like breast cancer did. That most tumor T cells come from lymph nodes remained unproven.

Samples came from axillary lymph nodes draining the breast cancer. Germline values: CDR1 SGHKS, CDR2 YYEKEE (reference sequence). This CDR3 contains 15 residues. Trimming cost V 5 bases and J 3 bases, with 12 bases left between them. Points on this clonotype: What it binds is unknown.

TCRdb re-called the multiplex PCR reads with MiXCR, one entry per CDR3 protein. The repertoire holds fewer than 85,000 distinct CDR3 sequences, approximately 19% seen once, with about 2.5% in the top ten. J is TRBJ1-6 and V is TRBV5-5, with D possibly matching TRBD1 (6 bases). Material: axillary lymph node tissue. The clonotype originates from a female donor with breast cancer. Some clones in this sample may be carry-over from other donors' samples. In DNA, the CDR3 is TGTGCCAGCAGAACCGGGACACACTATAATTCACCCCTCCACTTT. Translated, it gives CASRTGTHYNSPLHF.